The next 6 T cell receptor beta chains were all read from a single sample in a study of shared clonotypes between healthy human individuals. Repertoires were generated with immunoSEQ multiplex PCR, while TCRdb's copy carries only in-frame clones and drops some. Here the sample spans over a million clones, approximately 80% being singletons. The sample was memory CD4+ T cells from PBMCs. Subset specified: CD45RA-negative fraction. The receptors stem from a young man in good health. Some clones in this sample may be carry-over from other donors' samples.

Remarks on this clone: This could be a read error, since a much larger clone is one nucleotide away. The chain uses TRBV11-3 and TRBJ2-5, with 7 bases matching TRBD2. The CDR3 runs 14 residues. Germline values: CDR1 SGHNT, CDR2 YENEEA. Trimming took 1 base from V and 4 from J; bases not matched to a gene: 3. Here the CDR3 reads CASSLAGGGETQYF. The CDR3 coding sequence is TGTGCCAGCAGCTTAGCTGGCGGGGGAGAGACCCAGTACTTC. Full variable domain (missing parts from reference TRBV11-3 and TRBJ2-5): EAGVVQSPRYKIIEKKQPVAFWCNPISGHNTLYWYLQNLGQGPELLIRYENEEAVDDSQLPKDRFSAERLKGVDSTLKIQPAELGDSAVYLCASSLAGGGETQYFGPGTRLLVL.

CDR3 nucleotide sequence: TGTGCCAGCAGGATAGGAACGAACCTCTACGAGCAGTACTTC. Translated: CASRIGTNLYEQYF. The V gene is TRBV28, the J gene TRBJ2-7; the D is unclear. This CDR3 spans 14 amino acids. V was cut by 6 bases and J by 3 bases, with 15 bases left in between. CDR1 MDHEN and CDR2 SYDVKM come from the germline V gene.

This clone was observed a handful of times. The V gene is TRBV20-1, the J gene TRBJ1-1; D not resolved. The CDR3 runs to 11 residues. Trimming left V 3 bases short and J 3 bases short, with 5 bases between. The germline gives CDR1 DFQATT, CDR2 SNEGSKA (reference sequence). The CDR3 loop is CSASRHTEAFF. The CDR3 coding sequence is TGCAGTGCTAGCAGGCACACTGAAGCTTTCTTT.

The gene calls are TRBV6-1 and TRBJ2-7; the D gene is possibly TRBD2 (7 bases). The germline V gene has CDR1 MNHNS and CDR2 SASEGT. The CDR3 loop spans 17 amino acids. V was trimmed by 4 bases and J by 3 bases, leaving 22 bases between them. DNA for the CDR3: TGTGCCAGCAGTGCATGGAGGGGGGGCGCGGGATACTACGAGCAGTACTTC. Its translation is CASSAWRGGAGYYEQYF.

This clone was recorded once. The rearrangement joins TRBV10-3 to TRBJ1-4; D is ambiguous. V lost 6 bases, J lost 7 bases, and 15 bases lay in between. Germline assignment: CDR1 ENHRY and CDR2 SYGVKD. The CDR3 spans 14 residues. DNA of the CDR3: TGTGCCATCAGCCGCGGACGAGGAGGTGAAAAACTGTTTTTT. This translates into CAISRGRGGEKLFF.

In nucleotides, the CDR3 is TGCGCCAGCAGCCAACAGGGCACTTCGCTCAATGAGCAGTTCTTC. Protein sequence: CASSQQGTSLNEQFF. The rearrangement joins TRBV5-1 to TRBJ2-1, with D possibly TRBD1 on 6 matching bases. V was clipped by 4 bases and J by 6 bases, with 17 bases between them. The CDR3 covers 15 residues. The germline CDR1 and CDR2 sequences are SGHRS and YFSETQ.